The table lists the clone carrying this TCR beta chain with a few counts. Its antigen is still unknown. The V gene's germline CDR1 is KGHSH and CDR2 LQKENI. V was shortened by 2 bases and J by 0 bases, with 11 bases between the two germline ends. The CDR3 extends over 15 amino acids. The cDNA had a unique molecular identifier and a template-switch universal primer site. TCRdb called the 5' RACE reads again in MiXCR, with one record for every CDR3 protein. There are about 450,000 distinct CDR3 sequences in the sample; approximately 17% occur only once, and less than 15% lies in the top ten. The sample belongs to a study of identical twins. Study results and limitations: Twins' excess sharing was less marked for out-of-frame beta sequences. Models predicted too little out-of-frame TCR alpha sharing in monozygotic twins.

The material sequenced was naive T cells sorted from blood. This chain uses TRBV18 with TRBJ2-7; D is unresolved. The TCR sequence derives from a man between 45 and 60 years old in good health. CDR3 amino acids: CASSPYPADSYEQYF. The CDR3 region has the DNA TGTGCCAGCTCACCATATCCCGCAGACTCCTACGAGCAGTACTTC.